The rows below give T cell receptor beta chains drawn from one sample of a study of T cell responses to AZD1222 COVID-19 vaccine. TCRdb's table, derived via immunoSEQ multiplex PCR, lists solely in-frame clones and lacks some. The repertoire holds about 120,000 clones, with 88% as singletons. This specimen was peripheral blood, taken on day 0 of AZD1222 vaccination. These receptors originate from an adult in good health. CDR3s include the opening cysteine and the closing phenylalanine or tryptophan. The D gene is left open where the match is weak. Size is omitted from some rows. Given values are once, few, many or a class for expanded clones.

J	size	V	D	CDR3	DNA
TRBJ1-1	-	TRBV2	-	CASSQQEATEAFF	TGTGCCAGCAGTCAACAGGAAGCCACTGAAGCTTTCTTT
TRBJ2-1	-	TRBV5-1	-	CASSLADHNNEQFF	TGCGCCAGCAGCTTAGCCGACCACAACAATGAGCAGTTCTTC
TRBJ2-7	-	TRBV6-5	TRBD2	CASSPGGTKREQYF	TGTGCCAGCAGTCCCGGGGGGACCAAGCGCGAGCAGTACTTC
TRBJ2-7	-	TRBV27	-	CASSYGPSSYEQYF	TGTGCCAGCAGTTATGGGCCAAGCTCCTACGAGCAGTACTTC
TRBJ2-2	-	TRBV27	-	CASSPYVTGVTGELFF	TGTGCCAGTAGCCCCTATGTGACGGGAGTCACCGGGGAGCTGTTTTTT
TRBJ1-2	once	TRBV27	-	CASGTDYGYTF	TGTGCCAGCGGAACAGACTATGGCTACACCTTC
TRBJ1-4	-	TRBV6-5	TRBD1	CASSYGTGDEKLFF	TGTGCCAGCAGTTATGGGACAGGGGATGAAAAACTGTTTTTT
TRBJ2-7	-	TRBV11-2	-	CASSLKGGNGPYEQYF	TGTGCCAGCAGCTTAAAGGGTGGGAACGGACCTTACGAGCAGTACTTC
TRBJ1-2	once	TRBV11-2	-	CASSPRLGTRGNGYTF	TGTGCCAGCAGCCCTAGACTAGGGACTAGGGGGAATGGCTACACCTTC
TRBJ2-5	-	TRBV5-4	-	CASSGTGTGTQYF	TGTGCCAGCAGCGGAACAGGGACGGGGACCCAGTACTTC
TRBJ1-4	-	TRBV29-1	TRBD1	CSVEKGAGSNEKLFF	TGCAGCGTTGAGAAGGGGGCCGGATCTAATGAAAAACTGTTTTTT
TRBJ1-2	-	TRBV5-1	-	CASTGALTLGYTF	TGCGCCAGCACCGGGGCGCTGACTCTGGGCTACACCTTC
TRBJ2-3	-	TRBV5-1	-	CASSPGRAFSTDTQYF	TGCGCCAGCAGCCCCGGAAGGGCCTTTAGCACAGATACGCAGTATTTT
TRBJ1-5	-	TRBV6-5	TRBD1	CASRTGTDNQPQHF	TGTGCCAGCAGAACCGGGACAGATAATCAGCCCCAGCATTTT
TRBJ2-3	-	TRBV19	TRBD2	CASSLLAGGRDTQYF	TGTGCCAGTAGCCTCTTAGCGGGGGGGCGAGATACGCAGTATTTT
TRBJ1-2	-	TRBV2	-	CASTMGVNYGYTF	TGTGCCAGCACTATGGGAGTTAACTATGGCTACACCTTC
TRBJ2-7	once	TRBV5-4	-	CASRGLGLNYEQYF	TGTGCCAGCAGGGGGCTGGGGTTGAACTACGAGCAGTACTTC
TRBJ1-1	-	TRBV18	TRBD1	CASSHRVQGPNTEAFF	TGTGCCAGCTCACACCGTGTACAGGGGCCCAACACTGAAGCTTTCTTT
TRBJ1-2	-	TRBV20-1	-	CSSQAAYGYTF	TGCAGTTCGCAGGCCGCCTATGGCTACACCTTC
TRBJ1-1	-	TRBV5-1	-	CASSAISQGSTEAFF	TGCGCCAGCAGCGCGATTAGTCAGGGAAGCACTGAAGCTTTCTTT
TRBJ2-1	-	TRBV6-2/TRBV6-3	-	CASSRLNEQFF	TGTGCCAGCAGCAGGCTCAATGAGCAGTTCTTC
TRBJ1-1	-	TRBV27	-	CASSLGRNTEAFF	TGTGCCAGCAGTTTAGGCAGGAACACTGAAGCTTTCTTT
TRBJ1-2	once	TRBV5-6	-	CASSLGRINYGYTF	TGTGCCAGCAGCTTGGGGCGTATAAACTATGGCTACACCTTC
TRBJ2-3	-	TRBV6-6	TRBD2	CASSRPTGLAGLTDTQYF	TGTGCCAGCAGCCGACCCACGGGGCTAGCGGGGCTCACAGATACGCAGTATTTT
TRBJ1-2	few	TRBV10-3	-	CATARDPANYGYTF	TGTGCCACCGCAAGGGACCCAGCCAACTATGGCTACACCTTC
TRBJ1-5	-	TRBV5-4	-	CASSASRDRYDSNQPQHF	TGTGCCAGCAGCGCCTCCCGGGACCGCTACGATAGCAATCAGCCCCAGCATTTT
TRBJ1-5	-	TRBV5-4	-	CASSAKDQPQHF	TGTGCCAGCAGCGCAAAGGATCAGCCCCAGCATTTT
TRBJ2-7	-	TRBV3-1/TRBV3-2	TRBD1	CASSRGTGGPYEQYF	TGTGCCAGCAGCCGCGGGACAGGTGGGCCGTACGAGCAGTACTTC
TRBJ2-1	-	TRBV19	TRBD2	CASSMTSGGSYNEQFF	TGTGCCAGTAGTATGACTAGCGGGGGATCGTACAATGAGCAGTTCTTC
TRBJ2-3	-	TRBV11-2	TRBD1	CASSFGTGTDTQYF	TGTGCCAGCAGCTTCGGGACAGGCACAGATACGCAGTATTTT
TRBJ1-6	-	TRBV7-2	-	CASRLDEYRDSPLHF	TGTGCCAGCAGGCTAGATGAGTACCGGGATTCACCCCTCCACTTT
TRBJ1-1	few	TRBV27	-	CASSFGTENTEAFF	TGTGCCAGCAGTTTTGGGACGGAGAACACTGAAGCTTTCTTT
TRBJ2-1	-	TRBV6-5	-	CASSYSTRLESDEQFF	TGTGCCAGCAGTTACTCTACCAGGCTTGAATCGGATGAGCAGTTCTTC
TRBJ1-1	-	TRBV11-2	-	CASSFTSNTEAFF	TGTGCCAGCAGCTTTACGTCGAACACTGAAGCTTTCTTT
TRBJ1-5	-	TRBV29-1	-	CSAIWGNNQPQHF	TGCAGCGCTATCTGGGGAAACAATCAGCCCCAGCATTTT
TRBJ1-1	-	TRBV10-2	-	CASRNSGHEKAEAFF	TGCGCCAGCAGGAACTCGGGACACGAGAAGGCTGAAGCTTTCTTT
TRBJ1-2	-	TRBV9	-	CASSVVATSNYGYTF	TGTGCCAGCAGCGTAGTGGCTACTTCTAACTATGGCTACACCTTC
TRBJ2-1	-	TRBV4-1	TRBD1	CASSRKTGSLEQFF	TGCGCCAGCAGCCGGAAGACAGGGAGTCTTGAGCAGTTCTTC
TRBJ2-1	-	TRBV18	TRBD2	CASSPLAGGNEQFF	TGTGCCAGCTCACCACTAGCGGGAGGCAATGAGCAGTTCTTC
TRBJ1-3	once	TRBV2	-	CASVREPTGNTIYF	TGTGCCAGCGTTCGGGAACCCACTGGAAACACCATATATTTT
TRBJ1-1	-	TRBV5-1	-	CASSPSTTSSNTEAFF	TGCGCCAGCAGCCCGTCTACGACAAGCTCGAACACTGAAGCTTTCTTT
TRBJ2-1	-	TRBV5-6	TRBD2	CASSLGLAGFNEQFF	TGTGCCAGCAGCTTGGGGCTAGCGGGGTTCAATGAGCAGTTCTTC
TRBJ2-2	-	TRBV3-1/TRBV3-2	-	CASSLGHDTGELFF	TGTGCCAGCAGCTTGGGACACGACACCGGGGAGCTGTTTTTT
TRBJ1-6	-	TRBV5-1	-	CASSFSRGSSPLHF	TGCGCCAGCAGCTTCTCAAGGGGATCTTCACCCCTCCACTTT
TRBJ2-7	-	TRBV30	-	CAWTKQGFRLSYEQYF	TGTGCCTGGACCAAACAGGGATTTCGTCTTTCCTACGAGCAGTACTTC
TRBJ2-7	-	TRBV12-5	-	CASGLTQLNSYEQYF	TGTGCTAGTGGTTTGACCCAGTTGAACTCCTACGAGCAGTACTTC
TRBJ2-3	-	TRBV3-1/TRBV3-2	-	CASSQVSRDFDTDTQYF	TGTGCCAGCAGCCAAGTCAGCCGGGACTTTGACACAGATACGCAGTATTTT
TRBJ2-7	few	TRBV10-1	-	CASSVGGPPHEQYF	TGCGCCAGCAGTGTTGGGGGGCCCCCCCACGAGCAGTACTTC
TRBJ2-2	-	TRBV9	-	CASSVVGGMGELFF	TGTGCCAGCAGCGTAGTTGGGGGAATGGGGGAGCTGTTTTTT
TRBJ2-7	-	TRBV5-1	-	CASSLHGGTYEQYF	TGCGCCAGCAGCTTGCATGGCGGTACCTACGAGCAGTACTTC
TRBJ1-6	once	TRBV14	-	CASSQLKFAGARMDFYNSPLHF	TGTGCCAGCAGCCAATTAAAGTTCGCGGGGGCGCGGATGGACTTCTATAATTCACCCCTCCACTTT
TRBJ1-1	-	TRBV11-2	-	CASSHEFSEAFF	TGTGCCAGCAGCCACGAATTTTCTGAAGCTTTCTTT
TRBJ2-7	few	TRBV3-1/TRBV3-2	-	CASSPRVLLVEQYF	TGTGCCAGCAGCCCCCGGGTCCTCCTCGTTGAGCAGTACTTC
TRBJ1-5	-	TRBV5-5	-	CASSPDYSNQPQHF	TGTGCCAGCAGCCCGGATTATAGCAATCAGCCCCAGCATTTT